This T cell receptor beta chain was sequenced for a study of neoadjuvant anti-PD-1 for oral cavity cancer. Whole-study context: Patients without progression received a fourth nivolumab dose around day 43, then surgical resection on days 50-56. Study-level points and caveats: Higher pretreatment Treg/Th17 ratios tracked higher pretreatment blood clonality.

Clones were read by immunoSEQ multiplex PCR, and TCRdb kept only the in-frame ones, dropping some. The profile shows tens of thousands of clones, 26% of them singletons. This clone was counted between two and nine times. Antigen: not known. Stated time point: after neoadjuvant nivolumab, at surgical resection. Sequencing was performed on tumor tissue, taken after nivolumab (anti-PD-1) treatment. This TCR derives from a person between 35 and 79 years old with oral cavity squamous cell carcinoma.

The CDR3 DNA reads as TGTGCCAGCAGTCGGTCGGGACAGCTGAACACTGAAGCTTTCTTT. This sequence encodes CASSRSGQLNTEAFF. The chain employs TRBV6-5 and TRBJ1-1, with TRBD1 matching 7 bases. After removal of 5 bases from V and 0 bases from J, the junction contained 6 bases not matched to a gene. The CDR3 sequence is 15 residues long. Germline CDR1 is MNHEY and CDR2 is SVGAGI.